The present TCR beta chain was sequenced within a study of blood T cells in healthy people across ages. With 5 bases removed from V and 6 bases from J, the gap between germline ends came to 17 bases. The V gene's germline CDR1 is PRHDT and CDR2 FYEKMQ (reference sequence). The CDR3 has 15 residues. Donor samples were obtained from healthy Caucasian individuals from Russia, aged roughly 6 to 90. Next came a second PCR, run for 7 to 11 cycles, which used a sample-barcoded 5' primer along with a J-beta primer mix. Each CDR3 protein is one row after TCRdb ran MiXCR on the 5' RACE reads. The sample includes fewer than 2,000,000 distinct CDR3 sequences, approximately 39% seen only once; the top ten take 23%. Study-wide points: While age rose, TCR beta diversity per million T cells dropped in a roughly linear way.

With respect to this clonotype: The antigen remains unidentified.

This TCR was sampled from a human donor in good health. The J gene is TRBJ2-4, the V gene TRBV13, with D perhaps assigned TRBD1 or TRBD2 (5 bases each). Material: blood. CDR3: CASSPPQTGLNIQYF. As DNA, the CDR3 is TGTGCCAGCAGCCCACCCCAGACGGGGCTAAACATTCAGTACTTC.